The T cell receptor (beta chain) under discussion was sequenced for a study of patients and donors after allogeneic stem cell transplantation. TCRdb recomputed calls from the RT-PCR reads with MiXCR, one row per CDR3 protein. The sample lists about 960,000 distinct CDR3 sequences, roughly 17% occurring once. Germline V gene lookup returns CDR1 SGHRS and CDR2 YFSETQ. The V segment lost 3 bases and the J segment 2 bases; nucleotides outside the gene matches: 13. This CDR3 has 17 residues. V and J are TRBV5-1 and TRBJ2-5; 7 nucleotides match TRBD2. The receptor was derived from a human donor who was either an allogeneic HSCT recipient or a stem cell or donor lymphocyte infusion donor (not recorded which). It is not recorded whose cells these are; they may come from a transplant donor. The sequenced sample was blood, either unsorted or a sorted T cell fraction (not recorded which). For the CDR3, the DNA is TGCGCCAGCAGCTCGGGGACGCAAGCGGGATCACAAGAGACCCAGTACTTC. Its protein is CASSSGTQAGSQETQYF. Full variable domain (remainder filled in from reference TRBV5-1 and TRBJ2-5): KAGVTQTPRYLIKTRGQQVTLSCSPISGHRSVSWYQQTPGQGLQFLFEYFSETQRNKGNFPGRFSGRQFSNSRSEMNVSTLELGDSALYLCASSSGTQAGSQETQYFGPGTRLLVL.